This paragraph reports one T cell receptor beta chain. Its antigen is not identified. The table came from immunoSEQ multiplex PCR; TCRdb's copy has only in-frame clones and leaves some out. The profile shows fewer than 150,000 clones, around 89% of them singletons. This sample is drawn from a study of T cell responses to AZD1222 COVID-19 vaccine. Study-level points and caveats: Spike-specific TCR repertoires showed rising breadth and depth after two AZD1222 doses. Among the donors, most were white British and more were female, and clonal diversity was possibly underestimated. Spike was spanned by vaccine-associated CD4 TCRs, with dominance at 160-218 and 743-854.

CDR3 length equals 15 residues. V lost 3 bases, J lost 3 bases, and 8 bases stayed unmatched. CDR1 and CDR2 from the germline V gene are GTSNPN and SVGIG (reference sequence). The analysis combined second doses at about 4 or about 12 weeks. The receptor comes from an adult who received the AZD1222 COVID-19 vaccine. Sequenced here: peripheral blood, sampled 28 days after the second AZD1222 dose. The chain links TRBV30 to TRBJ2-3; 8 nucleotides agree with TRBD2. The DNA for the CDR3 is TGTGCCTGGAGCCAGACTAGCGTAGCTACAGATACGCAGTATTTT. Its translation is CAWSQTSVATDTQYF.